These T cell receptor beta chains were read from a single sample in a study of blood T cell repertoires in COVID-19. Measured with immunoSEQ multiplex PCR; TCRdb has only the in-frame clones, and not every one. The table includes hundreds of thousands of clones, approximately 87% detected once. The sequencing sample was made of peripheral blood. These receptors were collected from a woman aged 40 to 50 who had recovered from COVID-19. The CDR3 runs from the conserved cysteine through the conserved F or W. The D gene is left open where the match is weak. Some rows have no size entry. The others give once, few or many, or a class for an expanded clone.

clone size: NA; J gene: TRBJ1-2; V gene: TRBV5-1; D gene: NA; CDR3 protein: CASSPEGVWGYTF; CDR3 DNA: TGCGCCAGCAGCCCGGAAGGGGTTTGGGGCTACACCTTC
clone size: NA; J gene: TRBJ1-2; V gene: TRBV2; D gene: TRBD1; CDR3 protein: CASKDRGNYGYTF; CDR3 DNA: TGTGCCAGCAAGGACAGGGGGAACTATGGCTACACCTTC
clone size: few; J gene: TRBJ2-7; V gene: TRBV5-1; D gene: TRBD1; CDR3 protein: CASRPGQGIYEQYF; CDR3 DNA: TGCGCCAGCAGGCCAGGACAGGGGATCTACGAGCAGTACTTC
clone size: NA; J gene: TRBJ2-5; V gene: TRBV3-1/TRBV3-2; D gene: NA; CDR3 protein: CASAETSGETQYF; CDR3 DNA: TGTGCCAGCGCAGAGACTTCGGGGGAGACCCAGTACTTC
clone size: NA; J gene: TRBJ1-1; V gene: TRBV18; D gene: TRBD1; CDR3 protein: CASSPSGGTEAFF; CDR3 DNA: TGTGCCAGCTCACCCTCAGGGGGCACTGAAGCTTTCTTT
clone size: NA; J gene: TRBJ2-3; V gene: TRBV9; D gene: TRBD1; CDR3 protein: CASSLQTGGWTDTQYF; CDR3 DNA: TGTGCCAGCAGCTTACAGACAGGGGGCTGGACAGATACGCAGTATTTT
clone size: once; J gene: TRBJ2-1; V gene: TRBV11-3; D gene: TRBD2; CDR3 protein: CASSSPPGLANNEQFF; CDR3 DNA: TGTGCCAGCAGCTCGCCACCGGGACTAGCGAACAATGAGCAGTTCTTC
clone size: NA; J gene: TRBJ2-7; V gene: TRBV5-1; D gene: TRBD2; CDR3 protein: CASSLALGGAYEQYF; CDR3 DNA: TGCGCCAGCAGCTTGGCTCTCGGGGGGGCCTACGAGCAGTACTTC
clone size: few; J gene: TRBJ1-1; V gene: TRBV7-6; D gene: TRBD1; CDR3 protein: CASSLSPRGRGTEAFF; CDR3 DNA: TGTGCCAGCAGCTTATCCCCAAGGGGGCGCGGCACTGAAGCTTTCTTT
clone size: NA; J gene: TRBJ2-7; V gene: TRBV21-1; D gene: NA; CDR3 protein: CASHNGGNEQYF; CDR3 DNA: TGTGCCAGCCACAATGGCGGGAACGAGCAGTACTTC
clone size: NA; J gene: TRBJ2-3; V gene: TRBV11-3; D gene: NA; CDR3 protein: CASSLDGNTDTQYF; CDR3 DNA: TGTGCCAGCAGCTTAGATGGCAACACAGATACGCAGTATTTT
clone size: once; J gene: TRBJ1-2; V gene: TRBV11-2; D gene: NA; CDR3 protein: CASSLKTDSPRGYTF; CDR3 DNA: TGTGCCAGCAGCTTGAAAACGGACAGTCCCAGAGGCTACACCTTC
clone size: NA; J gene: TRBJ2-2; V gene: TRBV5-1; D gene: TRBD2; CDR3 protein: CASSLVPSGGGDTGELFF; CDR3 DNA: TGCGCCAGCAGCTTGGTGCCTAGCGGGGGAGGTGACACCGGGGAGCTGTTTTTT
clone size: NA; J gene: TRBJ1-4; V gene: TRBV19; D gene: TRBD1; CDR3 protein: CASRLVRGLNEKLFF; CDR3 DNA: TGTGCCAGTAGACTGGTCAGGGGGCTTAATGAAAAACTGTTTTTT
clone size: NA; J gene: TRBJ2-7; V gene: TRBV9; D gene: NA; CDR3 protein: CASSVGGQPEQYF; CDR3 DNA: TGTGCCAGCAGCGTGGGAGGTCAGCCCGAGCAGTACTTC
clone size: NA; J gene: TRBJ1-2; V gene: TRBV20-1; D gene: NA; CDR3 protein: CSASIQGNYGYTF; CDR3 DNA: TGCAGTGCTAGTATTCAGGGGAACTATGGCTACACCTTC
clone size: once; J gene: TRBJ2-1; V gene: TRBV3-1/TRBV3-2; D gene: NA; CDR3 protein: CASSQGHYNEQFF; CDR3 DNA: TGTGCCAGCAGCCAGGGCCACTACAATGAGCAGTTCTTC
clone size: once; J gene: TRBJ1-5; V gene: TRBV6-5; D gene: NA; CDR3 protein: CASRRTTVSNQPQHF; CDR3 DNA: TGTGCCAGCAGACGGACTACAGTAAGCAATCAGCCCCAGCATTTT
clone size: NA; J gene: TRBJ2-5; V gene: TRBV28; D gene: TRBD1; CDR3 protein: CASSPRDRGQETQYF; CDR3 DNA: TGTGCCAGCAGTCCCCGGGACAGGGGTCAAGAGACCCAGTACTTC
clone size: once; J gene: TRBJ2-2; V gene: TRBV7-9; D gene: TRBD1; CDR3 protein: CASSSRDRGLIGGELFF; CDR3 DNA: TGTGCCAGCAGCTCACGGGACAGGGGGCTGATCGGCGGGGAGCTGTTTTTT